This TCR beta chain was identified in a study of blood T cells in healthy people across ages. The second PCR ran about 7 to 12 cycles with a sample-barcoded 5' primer and J-beta primers. A template-switch adaptor with 12 random nucleotides tagged each cDNA molecule. TCRdb fed the 5' RACE reads into MiXCR, producing one record per CDR3 protein. Among around 1,000,000 distinct CDR3 sequences listed, around 27% were seen once. V shed 0 bases and J shed 1 base, with 10 bases lying between them. This CDR3 region has 17 residues. CDR1 MNHEY and CDR2 SVGEGT come from the germline V gene. This clonotype was counted a few times. As yet, its antigen is unknown. Drawn from each donor were 9 to 10 milliliters of peripheral blood. The study's findings and limits: Investigators treated diversity estimates from one million T cells as underestimates. Older age coincided with a roughly linear decline in TCR beta diversity per million T cells.

These data were likewise used in another study, on T cells of mothers and their children.

The sample was blood. The receptor was derived from a girl aged 2 to 10 in good health. This rearrangement joins TRBV6-2 or TRBV6-3 to TRBJ2-6; D not certain. The DNA for the CDR3 is TGTGCCAGCAGTTACTCGGGGATTAGATCTGGGGCCAACGTCCTGACTTTC. Translated: CASSYSGIRSGANVLTF.